This TCR beta chain was sequenced during a study of blood T cell repertoires in COVID-19. Study at large: From the United States, Italy and Spain came samples of acute and convalescent COVID-19. T cells, B-cell-depleted T cells, or PBMCs supplied cDNA or gDNA.

Original analysis: By means of reference gene primer amplification, nucleated cell counts were estimated. Using immunoSEQ multiplex PCR, the repertoire was profiled, and TCRdb retains in-frame clones only, with some absent. That table furnishes V, J and clone size, whereas the DNA furnished D and trimming. The data contain around 42,000 clones, approximately 83% of them singletons. The sample was peripheral blood. The clonotype originates from an older woman with acute or convalescent COVID-19.

The CDR3 reads CASRWDSLNTGELFF. DNA for the CDR3: TGTGCCAGCAGATGGGACAGCCTCAACACCGGGGAGCTGTTTTTT. The J gene is TRBJ2-2, the V gene TRBV6-5, with 7 bases lining up with TRBD1. V lost 6 bases and J lost 2; bases outside the gene matches: 6. The V gene's germline CDR1 is MNHEY and CDR2 SVGAGI. The CDR3 totals 15 residues.